These T cell receptor beta chains were read from a single sample in a study of T cell responses to AZD1222 COVID-19 vaccine. Assay: immunoSEQ multiplex PCR; the TCRdb copy retains only in-frame clones and omits some. The table records about 140,000 clones, about 92% of them present only once. The sample was peripheral blood, taken on day 0 of MenACWY control vaccination. Every receptor here comes from an adult in good health. Both conserved end residues are part of each CDR3. The order of the fields is V gene, J gene, D gene, clone size, CDR3 DNA, CDR3 protein. The D gene is left open where the match is weak. Part of the rows lack a size; the others show once, few, many or a class for expanded clones.

V gene: TRBV19; J gene: TRBJ2-7; D gene: TRBD2; clone size: NA; CDR3 DNA: TGTGCCAGTAGTATGAGCGGGGACTCCTACGAGCAGTACTTC; CDR3 protein: CASSMSGDSYEQYF
V gene: TRBV6-6; J gene: TRBJ2-7; D gene: NA; clone size: few; CDR3 DNA: TGTGCCAGCAGTTTTACGGCAGACTACGAGCAGTACTTC; CDR3 protein: CASSFTADYEQYF
V gene: TRBV7-2; J gene: TRBJ1-2; D gene: NA; clone size: few; CDR3 DNA: TGTGCCAGCAGCTCCAGACGGACCTATGGCTACACCTTC; CDR3 protein: CASSSRRTYGYTF
V gene: TRBV6-4; J gene: TRBJ1-1; D gene: NA; clone size: NA; CDR3 DNA: TGTGCCAGCAGTGTAGGAAGGGGCACTGAAGCTTTCTTT; CDR3 protein: CASSVGRGTEAFF
V gene: TRBV6-5; J gene: TRBJ1-2; D gene: NA; clone size: NA; CDR3 DNA: TGTGCCAGCACCCCCCTCCCAGGGAACTATGGCTACACCTTC; CDR3 protein: CASTPLPGNYGYTF
V gene: TRBV5-8; J gene: TRBJ2-5; D gene: NA; clone size: once; CDR3 DNA: TGTGCCAGCAGCTTGTTACAGGGAATCCAAGAGACCCAGTACTTC; CDR3 protein: CASSLLQGIQETQYF
V gene: TRBV6-4; J gene: TRBJ2-6; D gene: TRBD1; clone size: NA; CDR3 DNA: TGTGCCAGCAGTCCGGGACAGGGAGACGGGGCCAACGTCCTGACTTTC; CDR3 protein: CASSPGQGDGANVLTF
V gene: TRBV18; J gene: TRBJ2-7; D gene: NA; clone size: NA; CDR3 DNA: TGTGCCAGCTCACCAGGGCAGGGGGGGAACTACGAGCAGTACTTC; CDR3 protein: CASSPGQGGNYEQYF
V gene: TRBV24-1; J gene: TRBJ1-3; D gene: NA; clone size: NA; CDR3 DNA: TGTGCCACCAGTGACCCGACATGGGCTGGAAACACCATATATTTT; CDR3 protein: CATSDPTWAGNTIYF
V gene: TRBV20-1; J gene: TRBJ1-5; D gene: NA; clone size: NA; CDR3 DNA: TGCAGTGCTAGTTCCGGAGTCAATCAGCCCCAGCATTTT; CDR3 protein: CSASSGVNQPQHF
V gene: TRBV10-3; J gene: TRBJ2-3; D gene: TRBD2; clone size: NA; CDR3 DNA: TGTGCCATCCGGACTAGCGCTGAAGATACGCAGTATTTT; CDR3 protein: CAIRTSAEDTQYF
V gene: TRBV11-2; J gene: TRBJ2-3; D gene: NA; clone size: NA; CDR3 DNA: TGTGCCAGCAGCTCCCGATCTCTAGGCAAGACGCAGTATTTT; CDR3 protein: CASSSRSLGKTQYF
V gene: TRBV30; J gene: TRBJ2-3; D gene: TRBD2; clone size: NA; CDR3 DNA: TGTGCCTGGAGTGTATTCAGGGGGACTAGCGGGTCGGGCGATACGCAGTATTTT; CDR3 protein: CAWSVFRGTSGSGDTQYF
V gene: TRBV7-9; J gene: TRBJ2-5; D gene: NA; clone size: NA; CDR3 DNA: TGTGCCAGCAGCTTAGTCGAGACCCAGTACTTC; CDR3 protein: CASSLVETQYF
V gene: TRBV11-2; J gene: TRBJ1-3; D gene: NA; clone size: NA; CDR3 DNA: TGTGCCAGCAGCTTACAGGTTATCTCTGGAAACACCATATATTTT; CDR3 protein: CASSLQVISGNTIYF
V gene: TRBV6-5; J gene: TRBJ1-1; D gene: TRBD1; clone size: NA; CDR3 DNA: TGTGCCAGCAGTTATCAGGGGGTTGCTAACACTGAAGCTTTCTTT; CDR3 protein: CASSYQGVANTEAFF
V gene: TRBV18; J gene: TRBJ1-1; D gene: NA; clone size: NA; CDR3 DNA: TGTGCCAGCTCACCCGCGGGCATGAACACTGAAGCTTTCTTT; CDR3 protein: CASSPAGMNTEAFF
V gene: TRBV12-3/TRBV12-4; J gene: TRBJ1-1; D gene: NA; clone size: NA; CDR3 DNA: TGTGCCAGCAGTTTAAGGGCCCCTGAAGCTTTCTTT; CDR3 protein: CASSLRAPEAFF
V gene: TRBV18; J gene: TRBJ1-6; D gene: TRBD1; clone size: NA; CDR3 DNA: TGTGCCAGCTCGCAGACAGGGGGTTCACCCCTCCACTTT; CDR3 protein: CASSQTGGSPLHF
V gene: TRBV3-1/TRBV3-2; J gene: TRBJ1-5; D gene: NA; clone size: NA; CDR3 DNA: TGTGCCAGCAGCCAAGAGGTCAACAATCAGCCCCAGCATTTT; CDR3 protein: CASSQEVNNQPQHF
V gene: TRBV27; J gene: TRBJ1-4; D gene: TRBD1; clone size: NA; CDR3 DNA: TGTGCCAGCAGTTCCGACAGGGGCGGGAAGACAACTAATGAAAAACTGTTTTTT; CDR3 protein: CASSSDRGGKTTNEKLFF
V gene: TRBV19; J gene: TRBJ2-5; D gene: NA; clone size: NA; CDR3 DNA: TGTGCCAGTAGTATAGACCCCGCCGGATTTGGTACGACCCAGTACTTC; CDR3 protein: CASSIDPAGFGTTQYF
V gene: TRBV5-1; J gene: TRBJ1-2; D gene: NA; clone size: NA; CDR3 DNA: TGCGCCAGCAGCCCCGAAACGGGGGCGCGCGGCTACACCTTC; CDR3 protein: CASSPETGARGYTF
V gene: TRBV7-9; J gene: TRBJ2-1; D gene: TRBD2; clone size: NA; CDR3 DNA: TGTGCCAGCAGCTTAGCTCTCATAGCGGGAGATCGGAACAATGAGCAGTTCTTC; CDR3 protein: CASSLALIAGDRNNEQFF
V gene: TRBV7-3; J gene: TRBJ2-3; D gene: NA; clone size: NA; CDR3 DNA: TGTGCCAGCAGCACCCAGCTAACCGGTACGCAGTATTTT; CDR3 protein: CASSTQLTGTQYF
V gene: TRBV28; J gene: TRBJ2-1; D gene: NA; clone size: NA; CDR3 DNA: TGTGCCAGCAGCCCCTCCGCCAGCTCCTACAATGAGCAGTTCTTC; CDR3 protein: CASSPSASSYNEQFF
V gene: TRBV30; J gene: TRBJ2-1; D gene: NA; clone size: NA; CDR3 DNA: TGTGCCTGGTCTGGGATTCTTGAGCAGTTCTTC; CDR3 protein: CAWSGILEQFF
V gene: TRBV5-1; J gene: TRBJ2-7; D gene: TRBD1; clone size: NA; CDR3 DNA: TGCGCCAGCAGCTCCGGGGCCGGGACAGGGTTGTACGAGCAGTACTTC; CDR3 protein: CASSSGAGTGLYEQYF
V gene: TRBV10-3; J gene: TRBJ1-3; D gene: NA; clone size: NA; CDR3 DNA: TGTGCCATCAGTGAGTCGGGAGGGAGTGGAAACACCATATATTTT; CDR3 protein: CAISESGGSGNTIYF
V gene: TRBV29-1; J gene: TRBJ2-4; D gene: TRBD1; clone size: NA; CDR3 DNA: TGCAGCGTCAAGACAGGGAACTACATTCAGTACTTC; CDR3 protein: CSVKTGNYIQYF
V gene: TRBV11-3; J gene: TRBJ2-2; D gene: NA; clone size: NA; CDR3 DNA: TGTGCCAGCAGCTTCTCGAACACCGGGGAGCTGTTTTTT; CDR3 protein: CASSFSNTGELFF
V gene: TRBV9; J gene: TRBJ1-2; D gene: NA; clone size: NA; CDR3 DNA: TGTGCCAGCAGCGTAGATCCCACTAACTATGGCTACACCTTC; CDR3 protein: CASSVDPTNYGYTF
V gene: TRBV7-9; J gene: TRBJ1-6; D gene: NA; clone size: NA; CDR3 DNA: TGTGCCAGCAACTTGGGAGGGATAGGCGATTCACCCCTCCACTTT; CDR3 protein: CASNLGGIGDSPLHF
V gene: TRBV5-1; J gene: TRBJ2-3; D gene: TRBD2; clone size: NA; CDR3 DNA: TGCGCCAGCAGCGACACTAGCGGGACAGATACGCAGTATTTT; CDR3 protein: CASSDTSGTDTQYF
V gene: TRBV18; J gene: TRBJ1-3; D gene: NA; clone size: NA; CDR3 DNA: TGTGCCAGCTCTCCTCTACTCCACTCTGGAAACACCATATATTTT; CDR3 protein: CASSPLLHSGNTIYF
V gene: TRBV5-4; J gene: TRBJ1-4; D gene: NA; clone size: NA; CDR3 DNA: TGTGCCAGCAGCTTTTACCCTAGCGACAGGCCTGCTAATGAAAAACTGTTTTTT; CDR3 protein: CASSFYPSDRPANEKLFF
V gene: TRBV7-8; J gene: TRBJ1-3; D gene: NA; clone size: once; CDR3 DNA: TGTGCCAGCAGCTTCAGGGGAGGAAACACCATATATTTT; CDR3 protein: CASSFRGGNTIYF
V gene: TRBV14; J gene: TRBJ1-2; D gene: NA; clone size: NA; CDR3 DNA: TGTGCCAGCAGCCAAGATTTTTATGGCTACACCTTC; CDR3 protein: CASSQDFYGYTF
V gene: TRBV19; J gene: TRBJ1-1; D gene: NA; clone size: NA; CDR3 DNA: TGTGCCAGTAGTATAGATGCAGGGGTTGGCACTGAAGCTTTCTTT; CDR3 protein: CASSIDAGVGTEAFF
V gene: TRBV18; J gene: TRBJ2-7; D gene: TRBD2; clone size: NA; CDR3 DNA: TGTGCCAGCTCACCAATAGCGGGGTTCTCCTACGAGCAGTACTTC; CDR3 protein: CASSPIAGFSYEQYF
V gene: TRBV27; J gene: TRBJ1-1; D gene: NA; clone size: NA; CDR3 DNA: TGTGCCAGCAGTTTATTTGGGCCTAACACTGAAGCTTTCTTT; CDR3 protein: CASSLFGPNTEAFF
V gene: TRBV29-1; J gene: TRBJ2-3; D gene: TRBD2; clone size: NA; CDR3 DNA: TGCAGCGCCCAGGGACTAGCGGGGGATACAGATACGCAGTATTTT; CDR3 protein: CSAQGLAGDTDTQYF
V gene: TRBV7-9; J gene: TRBJ1-4; D gene: TRBD1; clone size: NA; CDR3 DNA: TGTGCCAGCACCCATCAGGACAGGCCGGGGCAAAAACTGTTTTTT; CDR3 protein: CASTHQDRPGQKLFF
V gene: TRBV19; J gene: TRBJ2-7; D gene: TRBD1; clone size: NA; CDR3 DNA: TGTGCCAGTAGTAGAAGGACAGGGGGCGAGCCGAACGAGCAGTACTTC; CDR3 protein: CASSRRTGGEPNEQYF
V gene: TRBV5-1; J gene: TRBJ1-5; D gene: NA; clone size: NA; CDR3 DNA: TGCGCCAGCAGCTTGGACCCGGATAGCAATCAGCCCCAGCATTTT; CDR3 protein: CASSLDPDSNQPQHF
V gene: TRBV25-1; J gene: TRBJ2-3; D gene: NA; clone size: NA; CDR3 DNA: TGTGCCAGCAGTGAATTAGAAGACAGCACAGATACGCAGTATTTT; CDR3 protein: CASSELEDSTDTQYF
V gene: TRBV6-5; J gene: TRBJ1-5; D gene: NA; clone size: NA; CDR3 DNA: TGTGCCAGCAGCCAGACAGTCAGCAATCAGCCCCAGCATTTT; CDR3 protein: CASSQTVSNQPQHF
V gene: TRBV28; J gene: TRBJ1-2; D gene: TRBD1; clone size: NA; CDR3 DNA: TGTGCCAGCAGTTTACCCTACAGGGGGGCCTATGGCTACACCTTC; CDR3 protein: CASSLPYRGAYGYTF
V gene: TRBV19; J gene: TRBJ2-4; D gene: NA; clone size: NA; CDR3 DNA: TGTGCCAGTAGTGAACGGGTAGCCAAAAACATTCAGTACTTC; CDR3 protein: CASSERVAKNIQYF
V gene: TRBV30; J gene: TRBJ1-4; D gene: NA; clone size: once; CDR3 DNA: TGTGCCTGGAGTGGGCAGGTAACTGAAAAACTGTTTTTT; CDR3 protein: CAWSGQVTEKLFF
V gene: TRBV27; J gene: TRBJ1-5; D gene: NA; clone size: once; CDR3 DNA: TGTGCCAGCAGCGAAGACTTTAGCAATCAGCCCCAGCATTTT; CDR3 protein: CASSEDFSNQPQHF
V gene: TRBV28; J gene: TRBJ1-2; D gene: NA; clone size: NA; CDR3 DNA: TGTGCCAGCATCTCAAGGCAGGATCTTGGGGGTGCCTTC; CDR3 protein: CASISRQDLGGAF
V gene: TRBV5-8; J gene: TRBJ1-1; D gene: NA; clone size: NA; CDR3 DNA: TGTGCCAGCAGCTTTGAGGGGAAATTTGAAGCTTTCTTT; CDR3 protein: CASSFEGKFEAFF
V gene: TRBV5-6; J gene: TRBJ1-1; D gene: NA; clone size: NA; CDR3 DNA: TGTGCCAGCAGCCAGGCTCCGGGAGGCAACACTGAAGCTTTCTTT; CDR3 protein: CASSQAPGGNTEAFF
V gene: TRBV5-5; J gene: TRBJ1-1; D gene: NA; clone size: NA; CDR3 DNA: TGTGCCAGCAGCTTGTCACAAGGGGCATCCACTGAAGCTTTCTTT; CDR3 protein: CASSLSQGASTEAFF